Presented here are 31 T cell receptor beta chains from one specimen sequenced in a study of OX40 agonist ivuxolimab in advanced cancers. Assay: immunoSEQ multiplex PCR; the TCRdb copy retains only in-frame clones and omits some. The sample contains 65,000 to 80,000 clones, about 90% of which appear only once. This material consisted of CD4+ or CD8+ T cells sorted from blood, taken in a trial of the OX40 agonist ivuxolimab. The source of these receptors is an adult with an advanced solid tumor such as melanoma, head and neck, liver or kidney cancer.

This clone was observed once. This chain links TRBV4-2 with TRBJ2-1; D gene uncertain. Germline V lookup: CDR1 LGHNA, CDR2 YNFKEQ. The V and J ends lost 4 bases and 0 bases respectively, with 10 bases between them. CDR3 length: 15 amino acids. The CDR3 DNA follows: TGTGCCAGCAGCCCTATTACCAGCTCCTACAATGAGCAGTTCTTC. Encoded protein: CASSPITSSYNEQFF.

This clone was observed a single time. The chain uses TRBV11-2 and TRBJ2-3; D gene ambiguous. The CDR3 runs to 17 residues. Germline V gene data show CDR1 as SGHAT and CDR2 as FQNNGV. The V gene lost 1 base and the J gene lost 4 bases, with 18 bases spanning the gap. The CDR3, as DNA: TGTGCCAGCAGCTTAGTCGGTCTAGTCGGTGGAGCAGATACGCAGTATTTT. This sequence encodes CASSLVGLVGGADTQYF.

The genes are TRBV5-4 and TRBJ2-3; D may be TRBD2 (6 bases). Germline V CDR1 and CDR2: SGHNT, YYREEE (reference sequence). The V end lost 5 bases, the J end lost 6 bases, and 19 bases lay between the germline ends. The CDR3 consists of 15 residues. In DNA form, the CDR3 reads TGTGCCAGCAGGAGACTAGGGACCTCCCTGGATACGCAGTATTTT. Amino acids: CASRRLGTSLDTQYF.

This clone was found a few times. The chain joins TRBV5-1 to TRBJ1-2, with D hard to call. Germline assignment: CDR1 SGHRS and CDR2 YFSETQ. V dropped 1 base and J dropped 0 bases, with 10 bases sitting between them. The CDR3 length is 15 residues. This chain's CDR3 is CASSLFAGSNYGYTF. For the CDR3, the DNA is TGCGCCAGCAGCTTGTTTGCAGGTTCTAACTATGGCTACACCTTC.

The chain combines TRBV2 with TRBJ1-2; no clear D gene. This CDR3 has 13 residues. Germline CDR1 and CDR2: SNHLY and FYNNEI. Between the trimmed V and J ends, which lost 3 bases and 4 bases, there was a span of 9 bases. The chain's CDR3 is CASSEETTYGYTF. In nucleotides, the CDR3 is TGTGCCAGCAGTGAGGAGACAACCTATGGCTACACCTTC.

This chain connects TRBV28 to TRBJ1-1, with TRBD1 matching 7 bases. The V segment lost 2 bases and the J segment 2 bases; nucleotides outside the gene matches: 8. Germline CDR1 is MDHEN and CDR2 is SYDVKM. The CDR3 has 16 amino acids. The CDR3 DNA follows: TGTGCCAGCAGTTTAAGGGCCCCAGGGGGTAACACTGAAGCTTTCTTT. Its translation is CASSLRAPGGNTEAFF.

The V gene is TRBV14, the J gene TRBJ2-1, with TRBD2 as a possible D gene (6 bases). The germline V gene has CDR1 SGHDN and CDR2 FVKESK. This CDR3 is built from 13 residues. The V and J ends lost 0 bases and 13 bases respectively, with 13 bases between them. Here the CDR3 reads CASSQDVGLDQFF. The CDR3 DNA reads as TGTGCCAGCAGCCAAGATGTGGGACTCGACCAGTTCTTC.

This chain uses TRBV7-3 with TRBJ2-2, with 12 bases identical to TRBD2. This CDR3 comprises 19 residues. V lost 0 bases, J lost 4 bases, and 9 bases stayed unmatched. Looked up from germline, CDR1 is SGHTA and CDR2 is FQGTGA. CDR3 residues: CASSLTPSSGRAFTGELFF. The CDR3, as DNA: TGTGCCAGCAGCTTAACCCCGTCTAGCGGGAGGGCTTTCACCGGGGAGCTGTTTTTT.

This rearrangement joins TRBV6-5 to TRBJ2-2; D uncertain. The V and J ends lost 0 bases and 1 base respectively, with 0 bases between them. The CDR3 runs 13 residues. The germline gives CDR1 MNHEY, CDR2 SVGAGI. In DNA, the CDR3 is TGTGCCAGCAGTTACTCGAACACCGGGGAGCTGTTTTTT. Translation: CASSYSNTGELFF.

The chain couples TRBV7-9 to TRBJ2-2; 7 bases are a match to TRBD2. The CDR3 length is 15 residues. The V segment lost 11 bases and the J segment 3 bases; nucleotides outside the gene matches: 12. Germline values: CDR1 SEHNR, CDR2 FQNEAQ (reference sequence). CDR3 nucleotides: TGTGCCCAAGTGCTTAAGGGAGGGGACACCGGGGAGCTGTTTTTT. Translating gives CAQVLKGGDTGELFF.

The chain has TRBV4-1 and TRBJ2-1; D is possibly TRBD2 (6 bases). The germline gives CDR1 MGHRA, CDR2 YSYEKL. This CDR3 region has 17 residues. The ends were cut back, 2 bases at V and 7 bases at J, with 21 bases in the middle. The CDR3 DNA is TGCGCCAGCAGCCAACGTCAGGAGGGTGGGCCATTAAATGAGCAGTTCTTC. It is translated as CASSQRQEGGPLNEQFF.

J is TRBJ2-1 and V is TRBV7-8; D not certain. Germline-derived CDR1 and CDR2 are SGHVS and FQNEAQ. The CDR3 has 16 amino acids. The ends were cut back, 5 bases at V and 0 bases at J, with 14 bases in the middle. CDR3 in amino acids: CASSPRRVSSYNEQFF. As DNA, the CDR3 is TGTGCCAGCAGCCCCAGAAGGGTCAGCTCCTACAATGAGCAGTTCTTC.

The V gene is TRBV19, the J gene TRBJ1-1; TRBD1 aligns across 8 bases. Per the germline V gene, CDR1 is LNHDA and CDR2 is SQIVND (reference sequence). V trimming: 10 bases; J trimming: 6 bases; junction bases outside the gene matches: 10. This CDR3 spans 13 amino acids. CDR3 DNA sequence: TGTGCCACCCACAGGGGGAGTGGGGCTGAAGCTTTCTTT. It is translated as CATHRGSGAEAFF.

This clone came up once. This chain joins TRBV7-8 and TRBJ2-7; 11 bases agree with TRBD2. The CDR3 totals 19 residues. Unmatched junction bases numbered 16, after V lost 2 bases and J lost 4 bases. The germline gives CDR1 SGHVS, CDR2 FQNEAQ. CDR3 in amino acids: CASSLRLAGKGRRFYEQYF. As DNA, the CDR3 is TGTGCCAGCAGCTTACGACTAGCGGGAAAAGGGAGGCGGTTTTACGAGCAGTACTTC.

The chain carries TRBV6-6 and TRBJ2-2; D gene ambiguous. The CDR3 sequence is 13 residues long. Germline CDR1 is MNHNY and CDR2 is SVGAGI (reference sequence). Trimming shortened V by 1 base and J by 6 bases, and 6 bases separated the two germline ends. The DNA for the CDR3 is TGTGCCAGCAGTTACTTGTCCCCCGGGGAGCTGTTTTTT. Protein product: CASSYLSPGELFF.

The chain joins TRBV6-5 to TRBJ1-4; 7 bases line up with TRBD1. This CDR3 is 13 amino acids long. The V gene end was trimmed by 5 bases and the J gene end by 8 bases; junction bases not matched to a gene: 5. Per the germline V gene, CDR1 is MNHEY and CDR2 is SVGAGI. CDR3 in amino acids: CASSRDRDEKLFF. The CDR3 region has the DNA TGTGCCAGCAGTCGCGACAGGGACGAAAAACTGTTTTTT.

A word on this clone: At one end, the junction sequence differs from germline, possibly due to a read error. The chain has TRBV4-1 and TRBJ2-7, with unresolved D. Germline V gene sequence: CDR1 MGHRA, CDR2 YSYEKL. CDR3 length: 11 amino acids. In nucleotides, the CDR3 is TGCGCCAGCAGCCAAGAGTACGCTGTGGACTTC. Amino acids: CASSQEYAVDF.

The chain carries TRBV18 and TRBJ2-7, with D unclear. The germline CDR1 and CDR2 sequences are KGHSH and LQKENI. V was shortened by 3 bases and J by 9 bases, with 15 bases between the two germline ends. The CDR3 is 13 amino acids. CDR3 residues: CASSPGSLRVQYF. The CDR3 region has the DNA TGTGCCAGCTCACCCGGCAGTCTACGCGTGCAGTACTTC.

The chain uses TRBV6-5 and TRBJ1-2; no reliable D call. The CDR3 is 15 residues long. The V end lost 4 bases, the J end lost 5 bases, and 17 bases lay between the germline ends. CDR1 is MNHEY and CDR2 is SVGAGI in the germline V gene. The CDR3 nucleotides are TGTGCCAGCAGTTGCTCGAATCTGGGAAATTATGGCTACACCTTC. Translated, it gives CASSCSNLGNYGYTF.

The V call is TRBV5-5, the J call TRBJ2-7, with 7 nucleotides matching TRBD1. With 4 bases clipped from V and 2 bases from J, the junction kept 3 bases outside the gene matches. The CDR3 runs to 13 residues. From germline, CDR1 is SGHKS and CDR2 YYEKEE (reference sequence). Here the CDR3 DNA reads TGTGCCAGCAGCACGGGACAGCCCTACGAGCAGTACTTC. Translating gives CASSTGQPYEQYF.

The V and J genes are TRBV5-1 and TRBJ1-2; 7 nucleotides match TRBD1. CDR1 and CDR2 (germline): SGHRS, YFSETQ. CDR3 length: 15 amino acids. With 4 bases clipped from V and 7 bases from J, the junction kept 13 bases outside the gene matches. CDR3: CASSHPQTGMGGYTF. Written as DNA, the CDR3 is TGCGCCAGCAGCCACCCACAGACAGGGATGGGTGGCTACACCTTC.

V is TRBV19 and J is TRBJ1-1; D unresolved. The CDR3 contains 12 residues. Trimming removed 7 bases from V and 5 bases from J, with 11 bases in between. CDR1 is LNHDA, CDR2 SQIVND, per germline (reference sequence). CDR3 coding DNA: TGTGCCAGTATTGGACGGAAGACTGAAGCTTTCTTT. As protein: CASIGRKTEAFF.

The sample holds one count of this clone. V and J are TRBV28 and TRBJ2-1, with 12 bases matching TRBD1. Trimming at V came to 8 bases and at J to 2 bases, leaving 16 bases not matched to a gene. Per germline, CDR1 MDHEN and CDR2 SYDVKM. The CDR3 is made up of 19 amino acids. The CDR3 region is CASLLGQGASGGAYNEQFF. CDR3 nucleotides: TGTGCCAGCTTGCTGGGACAGGGGGCTTCGGGCGGAGCCTACAATGAGCAGTTCTTC. The whole variable domain, filled in from reference TRBV28 and TRBJ2-1, reads DVKVTQSSRYLVKRTGEKVFLECVQDMDHENMFWYRQDPGLGLRLIYFSYDVKMKEKGDIPEGYSVSREKKERFSLILESASTNQTSMYLCASLLGQGASGGAYNEQFFGPGTRLTVL.

A note on this clone: The junction departs from germline at one end; a sequencing error may be responsible. The chain has TRBV30 and TRBJ2-7; D is possibly TRBD1 (5 bases). Per germline, CDR1 GTSNPN and CDR2 SVGIG (reference sequence). The CDR3 extends over 9 amino acids. CDR3 loop: CLGPYEQYF. The CDR3 DNA sequence: TGCCTGGGGCCCTACGAGCAGTACTTC. Using reference TRBV30 and TRBJ2-7 for the parts outside the CDR3, the full variable domain is SQTIHQWPATLVQPVGSPLSLECTVEGTSNPNLYWYRQAAGRGLQLLFYSVGIGQISSEVPQNLSASRPQDRQFILSSKKLLLSDSGFYLCLGPYEQYFGPGTRLTVT.

This clone was found once. The rearrangement links TRBV11-2 to TRBJ2-1; tentatively, D is TRBD1 (5 bases). The CDR3 contains 13 residues. V was cut by 1 base and J by 8 bases, with 9 bases left in between. Germline assignment: CDR1 SGHAT and CDR2 FQNNGV. This CDR3 is CASSLVQGDEQFF. Here the CDR3 DNA reads TGTGCCAGCAGCTTAGTCCAGGGCGATGAGCAGTTCTTC.

The V call is TRBV15, the J call TRBJ2-4; 9 nucleotides match TRBD2. This CDR3 is 16 amino acids long. Germline V CDR1 and CDR2: LNHNV, YYDKDF (reference sequence). J gave up 4 bases and V 1 base, and 5 bases lay outside the gene matches. The chain's CDR3 is CATSRGLAGIKNIQYF. In nucleotides, the CDR3 is TGTGCCACCAGCAGAGGGCTAGCGGGGATTAAAAACATTCAGTACTTC.

The CDR3 nucleotides read TGTGCCAGCAGTTTATTCGGACTAGCGGGAGTGGGTGAGCAGTACTTC. It specifies CASSLFGLAGVGEQYF. The chain employs TRBV28 and TRBJ2-7, with 13 bases lining up with TRBD2. V was pared by 1 base and J by 7 bases, with 7 bases of the junction left unmatched. CDR1 is MDHEN, CDR2 SYDVKM, per germline. The CDR3 loop spans 16 amino acids.

The chain couples TRBV7-3 to TRBJ2-1; 7 bases are a match to TRBD1. Germline V CDR1 and CDR2: SGHTA, FQGTGA. V shed 5 bases, J shed 0 bases, and the junction held 7 bases outside the gene matches. The CDR3 has 16 amino acids. CDR3 loop: CASSATGASSYNEQFF. In nucleotides, the CDR3 is TGTGCCAGCAGCGCCACAGGGGCCAGCTCCTACAATGAGCAGTTCTTC.

The rearrangement uses TRBV6-6 and TRBJ1-4; D perhaps matches TRBD1 (5 bases). CDR3 length: 11 residues. Germline assignment: CDR1 MNHNY and CDR2 SVGAGI (reference sequence). V lost 5 bases and J 16 bases, leaving 14 bases between the germline ends. Written as DNA, the CDR3 is TGTGCCAGCAGTCACCGGGACGCCTCGTTTTTT. Translated, it gives CASSHRDASFF.

V is TRBV9 and J is TRBJ2-5; D is undetermined. The V and J ends lost 0 bases and 5 bases respectively, with 8 bases between them. CDR1 is SGDLS, CDR2 YYNGEE, per germline. The CDR3 contains 13 residues. The CDR3 region is CASSVGTAETQYF. The CDR3 nucleotides are TGTGCCAGCAGCGTAGGGACCGCGGAGACCCAGTACTTC.

V and J are TRBV19 and TRBJ2-3, with unresolved D. Per the germline V gene, CDR1 is LNHDA and CDR2 is SQIVND (reference sequence). The V and J ends lost 3 bases and 0 bases respectively, with 10 bases between them. The CDR3 has 15 residues. CDR3: CASSISVTSTDTQYF. The CDR3 coding sequence is TGTGCCAGTAGTATCTCAGTCACTAGCACAGATACGCAGTATTTT.